The clone carrying this TCR beta chain was picked up many times. This specimen comes from a study of T cells after yellow fever vaccination. The CDR3 is 12 amino acids. V gave up 2 bases and J gave up 5 bases, with 7 bases separating them. CDR1 is SGHDT and CDR2 is YYEEEE in the germline V gene. Each CDR3 protein gets one entry after TCRdb re-called the 5' RACE reads with MiXCR. The sample lists a few hundred thousand distinct CDR3 sequences, 3% to 4.5% seen once, with about a quarter in the top ten. This material consisted of PBMCs, taken on the day of the yellow fever booster vaccination. The TCR originated in a man aged 18 to 35 who received the YFV17D yellow fever vaccine. This chain links TRBV5-6 with TRBJ1-1; D gene unclear. The CDR3 bases are TGTGCCAGCAGCTTCGTGAGGACTGAAGCTTTCTTT. Residues: CASSFVRTEAFF.